This T cell receptor (beta chain) is drawn from a study of Tregs in tolerant kidney transplant recipients. The CDR3 runs to 15 residues. With 7 bases removed from V and 2 bases from J, the gap between germline ends came to 17 bases. Germline CDR1 reads MGHRA; CDR2 reads YSYEKL. The nonmyeloablative bone marrow transplants came from related graft donors, with transient mixed chimerism. Thawed PBMCs were FACS-sorted into unstimulated CD4+CD25+CD127- regulatory T cells, CD4+CD25- non-regulatory cells, CD4 and CD8 cells. Study observations and caveats: For some patients, primers changed over time, blocking nucleotide-level comparison.

This clone was seen only once. Its antigen is not known. Profiled with immunoSEQ multiplex PCR; TCRdb holds only in-frame clones, not every one. The sample holds about 81,000 clones, about 91% seen once. The TCR sequence derives from a human patient who received a combined kidney and bone marrow transplant. Some of the T cells might come from the graft donor. This sample comprised CD4+ T cells from blood (PBMCs), obtained 24 months after the transplant. The V and J genes are TRBV4-1 and TRBJ1-2; D gene unclear. CDR3 DNA: TGCGCCAGCACCCCAGGAGGGATAGAAAACTATGGCTACACCTTC. Protein product: CASTPGGIENYGYTF.